Presented here are 21 T cell receptor beta chains from one specimen sequenced in a study of shared clonotypes between healthy human individuals. Data came from immunoSEQ multiplex PCR; TCRdb stores just in-frame clones and leaves some out. The sample lists around 1.4 million clones, approximately 98.5% occurring once. The sequencing input was naive CD4+ T cells sorted from blood. Noted subset: CD45RA+ positively selected. The source is a man younger than 45 in good health.

The chain recombines TRBV5-4 with TRBJ2-7; D is unresolved. Germline-derived CDR1 and CDR2 are SGHNT and YYREEE (reference sequence). The V end lost 3 bases, the J end lost 4 bases, and 17 bases lay between the germline ends. CDR3 length: 15 residues. CDR3 sequence reads: CASSSRRLPTYEQYF. DNA for the CDR3: TGTGCCAGCAGCTCACGGCGTCTACCAACTTACGAGCAGTACTTC.

The rearrangement joins TRBV6-1 to TRBJ2-7; 8 bases are a match to TRBD2. This CDR3 spans 15 amino acids. In germline, CDR1 is MNHNS, CDR2 SASEGT. J gave up 6 bases and V 6 bases, and 13 bases lay outside the gene matches. DNA for the CDR3: TGTGCCAGCAGCGCAATTTTAGGGACTAGTCTCGAGCAGTACTTC. Its translation is CASSAILGTSLEQYF.

The J gene is TRBJ2-3, the V gene TRBV5-1; D is unresolved. The CDR3 spans 15 residues. In germline, CDR1 is SGHRS, CDR2 YFSETQ. V was trimmed by 1 base and J by 4 bases, leaving 13 bases between them. This CDR3 is CASSLMDVGADTQYF. DNA for the CDR3: TGCGCCAGCAGCTTGATGGACGTTGGCGCAGATACGCAGTATTTT.

The genes are TRBV7-9 and TRBJ2-7, with 13 bases fitting TRBD2. Germline CDR1 reads SEHNR; CDR2 reads FQNEAQ (reference sequence). This CDR3 has 17 residues. V was clipped by 1 base and J by 6 bases; unmatched bases: 9. The DNA for the CDR3 is TGTGCCAGCAGCTTAGGACTAGCGGGAGGCCCTAGGGGCGAGCAGTACTTC. Its translation is CASSLGLAGGPRGEQYF.

The V and J genes are TRBV7-2 and TRBJ2-1; D is unclear. The germline V gene encodes CDR1 SGHTA and CDR2 FQGNSA. This CDR3 has 11 amino acids. With 2 bases removed from V and 8 bases from J, the gap between germline ends came to 4 bases. The CDR3 DNA sequence: TGTGCCAGCAGCTTACAGCATGAGCAGTTCTTC. It encodes CASSLQHEQFF.

The CDR3, as DNA: TGTGCCAGCAGCCGGGTGCGGGGGCCCCTCACCGGGGAGCTGTTTTTT. Its protein is CASSRVRGPLTGELFF. V gene TRBV14 combines with J gene TRBJ2-2, with a tentative D call TRBD2 (7 bases). Germline V gives CDR1 SGHDN, CDR2 FVKESK. Trimming took off 4 bases at V and 4 bases at J, with 16 bases between the two ends. CDR3 size: 16 residues.

In its sample, this clone was seen once. V and J are TRBV18 and TRBJ1-1; TRBD1 might be the D (5 bases). The CDR3 extends over 14 amino acids. Germline-derived CDR1 and CDR2 are KGHSH and LQKENI. The V gene lost 0 bases and the J gene lost 4 bases, with 9 bases spanning the gap. The CDR3 spells CASSPPLQGTEAFF. The DNA for the CDR3 is TGTGCCAGCTCACCACCTCTGCAGGGCACTGAAGCTTTCTTT.

V gene TRBV19 combines with J gene TRBJ2-2, with a tentative D call TRBD1 (6 bases). The CDR3 loop spans 15 amino acids. Germline CDR1 is LNHDA and CDR2 is SQIVND (reference sequence). Trimming left V 7 bases short and J 1 base short, with 13 bases between. The CDR3 bases are TGTGCCAGTAATACCGGGACAATGAACACCGGGGAGCTGTTTTTT. It encodes CASNTGTMNTGELFF.

This sequence joins TRBV29-1 and TRBJ2-7; perhaps TRBD2 as D (5 bases). CDR1 SQVTM and CDR2 ANQGSEA come from the germline V gene. The CDR3 runs 12 residues. Between the trimmed V and J ends, which lost 4 bases and 4 bases, there was a span of 11 bases. The CDR3 DNA reads TGCAGCGTTGTGGTCGGGGTATACGAGCAGTACTTC. This sequence encodes CSVVVGVYEQYF.

This clone came up once. The V and J genes are TRBV7-3 and TRBJ1-1; 10 bases are a match to TRBD1. Losses at the gene ends were 5 bases for V and 5 bases for J; bases not matched to a gene: 5. This CDR3 is 14 amino acids long. Per germline, CDR1 SGHTA and CDR2 FQGTGA. Here the CDR3 reads CASSARQGATEAFF. For the CDR3, the DNA is TGTGCCAGCAGCGCTCGACAGGGGGCGACTGAAGCTTTCTTT.

The gene calls are TRBV28 and TRBJ2-7, with D tentatively TRBD2 (5 bases). V was shortened by 7 bases and J by 5 bases, with 24 bases between the two germline ends. This CDR3 is 16 amino acids long. Germline loops: CDR1 MDHEN, CDR2 SYDVKM. The CDR3 sequence is CASTSREGRNLNEQYF. CDR3 nucleotides: TGTGCCAGCACCTCCCGGGAAGGTCGAAACCTTAACGAGCAGTACTTC.

J is TRBJ2-7 and V is TRBV2; 9 bases map to TRBD1. The CDR3 is 14 residues long. CDR1 and CDR2 (germline): SNHLY, FYNNEI. V shed 7 bases and J 6 bases; nucleotides not matched to a gene: 10. The CDR3 nucleotides are TGTGCCAGCACGAATCCGGGACAGGGTCGCGAGCAGTACTTC. The encoded protein is CASTNPGQGREQYF.

The chain combines TRBV7-2 with TRBJ1-1, with D uncertain. The V end lost 3 bases, the J end lost 4 bases, and 12 bases lay between the germline ends. The CDR3 is made up of 14 amino acids. Germline V gene lookup returns CDR1 SGHTA and CDR2 FQGNSA. DNA of the CDR3: TGTGCCAGCAGCTTTGCAGCCCAAGTCACTGAAGCTTTCTTT. Translated: CASSFAAQVTEAFF.

This rearrangement joins TRBV18 to TRBJ2-1, with 10 positions matching TRBD1. Germline V gene sequence: CDR1 KGHSH, CDR2 LQKENI. CDR3 length equals 16 residues. Trimming took 3 bases from V and 6 from J; bases not matched to a gene: 8. CDR3 sequence: CASSPPRGTGVNEQFF. CDR3 in DNA: TGTGCCAGCTCACCCCCGAGAGGGACAGGGGTCAATGAGCAGTTCTTC.

The gene calls are TRBV27 and TRBJ2-1; D is unresolved. V lost 6 bases and J lost 5, with 17 bases in between. The CDR3 contains 15 residues. Per the germline V gene, CDR1 is MNHEY and CDR2 is SMNVEV (reference sequence). The CDR3 DNA follows: TGTGCCAGCAGCCCTCACTCGTTCCGGGACAATGAGCAGTTCTTC. Its translation: CASSPHSFRDNEQFF.

The chain recombines TRBV28 with TRBJ2-7; unclear D gene. V lost 4 bases to trimming and J lost 0 bases, with 13 bases between them. Germline V lookup: CDR1 MDHEN, CDR2 SYDVKM. CDR3 length: 15 residues. The CDR3 DNA reads TGTGCCAGCAGTTCAATCCGATTAAGCTCCTACGAGCAGTACTTC. It specifies CASSSIRLSSYEQYF.

This chain uses TRBV29-1 with TRBJ2-7; D is perhaps TRBD2 (6 bases). In germline, CDR1 is SQVTM, CDR2 ANQGSEA. This CDR3 comprises 11 residues. Trimming stripped 4 bases from V and 2 bases from J, with 6 bases between. This CDR3 is CSVGTTYEQYF. The CDR3 nucleotides are TGCAGCGTTGGGACTACCTACGAGCAGTACTTC.

The CDR3 coding sequence is TGTGCCAGCAGTCTTGGGGGGTCTTCGCATCAGCCCCAGCATTTT. Encoded protein: CASSLGGSSHQPQHF. The chain carries TRBV27 and TRBJ1-5, with D possibly being TRBD1 (5 bases). There are 15 residues in the CDR3. The V end was cut by 5 bases, the J end by 5 bases, with 16 bases between. The germline V gene encodes CDR1 MNHEY and CDR2 SMNVEV (reference sequence).

This sequence joins TRBV5-1 and TRBJ2-2; 11 bases agree with TRBD2. V was clipped by 6 bases and J by 1 base; unmatched bases: 17. Per the germline V gene, CDR1 is SGHRS and CDR2 is YFSETQ. The CDR3 loop spans 20 amino acids. The CDR3 DNA follows: TGCGCCAGCACCCACCCCATAGCGGGAGGGACTTTAATGAACACCGGGGAGCTGTTTTTT. It translates to CASTHPIAGGTLMNTGELFF.

The chain combines TRBV6-1 with TRBJ2-3; TRBD1 matches at 7 bases. Looked up from germline, CDR1 is MNHNS and CDR2 is SASEGT. The CDR3 consists of 14 residues. The V segment lost 6 bases and the J segment 1 base; nucleotides outside the gene matches: 4. Here the CDR3 DNA reads TGTGCCAGCAGAACTGGACAGGGCACAGATACGCAGTATTTT. It translates to CASRTGQGTDTQYF.

V usage is TRBV10-3 and J usage is TRBJ2-7, with 11 bases fitting TRBD2. The CDR3 has 13 residues. Germline CDR1 ENHRY, CDR2 SYGVKD. Losses at the gene ends were 4 bases for V and 4 bases for J; bases not matched to a gene: 0. The CDR3 DNA is TGTGCCATCAGTGGACTAGCGGGGTACGAGCAGTACTTC. Residues: CAISGLAGYEQYF.